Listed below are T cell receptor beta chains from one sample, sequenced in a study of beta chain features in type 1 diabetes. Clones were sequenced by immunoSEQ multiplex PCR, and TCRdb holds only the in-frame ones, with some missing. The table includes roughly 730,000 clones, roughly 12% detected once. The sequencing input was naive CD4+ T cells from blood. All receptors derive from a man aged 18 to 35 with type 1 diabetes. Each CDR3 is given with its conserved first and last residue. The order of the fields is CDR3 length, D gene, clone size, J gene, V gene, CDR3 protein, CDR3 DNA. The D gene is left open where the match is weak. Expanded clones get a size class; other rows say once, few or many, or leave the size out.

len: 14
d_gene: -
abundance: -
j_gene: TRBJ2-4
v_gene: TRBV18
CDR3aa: CASSPGAAKNIQYF
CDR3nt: TGTGCCAGCTCACCGGGAGCGGCCAAAAACATTCAGTACTTC

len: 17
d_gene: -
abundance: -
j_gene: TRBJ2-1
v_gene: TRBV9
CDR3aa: CASSEEGGQSSYNEQFF
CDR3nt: TGTGCCAGCAGCGAGGAGGGAGGACAGAGCTCCTACAATGAGCAGTTCTTC

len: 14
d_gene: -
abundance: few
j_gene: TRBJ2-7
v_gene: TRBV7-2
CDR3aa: CASSRTRLSYEQYF
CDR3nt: TGTGCCAGCAGCCGCACCCGGCTATCCTACGAGCAGTACTTC

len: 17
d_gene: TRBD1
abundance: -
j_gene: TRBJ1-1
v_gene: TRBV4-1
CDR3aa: CASSQLPATGAGTEAFF
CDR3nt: TGCGCCAGCAGCCAACTTCCGGCGACAGGGGCTGGCACTGAAGCTTTCTTT

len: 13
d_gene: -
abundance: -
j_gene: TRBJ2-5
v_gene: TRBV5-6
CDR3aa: CASSRRGKETQYF
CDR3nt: TGTGCCAGCAGCCGCCGTGGGAAAGAGACCCAGTACTTC

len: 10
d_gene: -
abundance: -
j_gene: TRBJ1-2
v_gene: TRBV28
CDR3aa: CATLNYGYTF
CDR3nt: TGTGCCACCCTTAACTATGGCTACACCTTC

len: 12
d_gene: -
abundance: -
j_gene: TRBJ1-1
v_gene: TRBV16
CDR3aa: CASGTPLEEAFF
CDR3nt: TGTGCCAGCGGGACTCCGCTGGAGGAAGCTTTCTTT

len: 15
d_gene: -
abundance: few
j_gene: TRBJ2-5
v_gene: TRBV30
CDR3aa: CAWIGGIRGGETQYF
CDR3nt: TGTGCCTGGATAGGGGGGATCAGGGGCGGGGAGACCCAGTACTTC

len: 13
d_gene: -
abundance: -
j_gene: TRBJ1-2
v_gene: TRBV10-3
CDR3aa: CAISPQRYYGYTF
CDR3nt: TGTGCCATCAGTCCTCAGCGATACTATGGCTACACCTTC

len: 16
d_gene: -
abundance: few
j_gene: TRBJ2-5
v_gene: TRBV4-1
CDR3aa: CASSRPGKRDQETQYF
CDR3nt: TGCGCCAGCAGCCGCCCCGGGAAGAGGGACCAAGAGACCCAGTACTTC

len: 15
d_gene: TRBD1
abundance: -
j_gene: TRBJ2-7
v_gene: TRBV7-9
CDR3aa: CASSLGQGRYYEQYF
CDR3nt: TGTGCCAGCAGCTTAGGACAGGGCCGTTACTACGAGCAGTACTTC

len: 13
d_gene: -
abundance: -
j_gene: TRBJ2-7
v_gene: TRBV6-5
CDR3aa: CASSRDQAYEQYF
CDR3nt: TGTGCCAGCAGTAGGGACCAGGCCTACGAGCAGTACTTC

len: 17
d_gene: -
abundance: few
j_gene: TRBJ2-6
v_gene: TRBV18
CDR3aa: CASSPYDRSSGANVLTF
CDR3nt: TGTGCCAGCTCACCATATGACAGATCCTCTGGGGCCAACGTCCTGACTTTC

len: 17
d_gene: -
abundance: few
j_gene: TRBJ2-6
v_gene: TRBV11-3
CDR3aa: CASSLAWGLGGANVLTF
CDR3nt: TGTGCCAGCAGCTTAGCGTGGGGGCTAGGCGGGGCCAACGTCCTGACTTTC

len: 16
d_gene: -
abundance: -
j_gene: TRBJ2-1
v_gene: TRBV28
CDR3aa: CASSPDMGGDYNEQFF
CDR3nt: TGTGCCAGCAGCCCAGACATGGGGGGAGATTACAATGAGCAGTTCTTC

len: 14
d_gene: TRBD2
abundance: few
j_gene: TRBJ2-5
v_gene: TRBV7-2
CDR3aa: CASSPGLGRETQYF
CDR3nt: TGTGCCAGCAGCCCGGGACTAGGAAGGGAGACCCAGTACTTC

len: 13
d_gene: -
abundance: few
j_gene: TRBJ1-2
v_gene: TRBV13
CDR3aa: CASSFSENYGYTF
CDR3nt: TGTGCCAGCAGCTTTTCAGAGAACTATGGCTACACCTTC

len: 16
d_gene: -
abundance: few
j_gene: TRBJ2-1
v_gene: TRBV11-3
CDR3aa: CASSLVLQGRGNEQFF
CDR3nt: TGTGCCAGCAGCTTAGTCCTCCAGGGGCGAGGCAATGAGCAGTTCTTC

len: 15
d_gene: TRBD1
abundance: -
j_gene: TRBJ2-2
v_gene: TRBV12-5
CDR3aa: CASGSDRGRIGELFF
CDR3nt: TGTGCTAGTGGATCTGACAGGGGAAGGATCGGGGAGCTGTTTTTT

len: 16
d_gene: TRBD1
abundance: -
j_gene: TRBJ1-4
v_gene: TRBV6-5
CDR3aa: CASSYSPGTGNEKLFF
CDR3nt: TGTGCCAGCAGTTACAGTCCCGGGACAGGGAATGAAAAACTGTTTTTT

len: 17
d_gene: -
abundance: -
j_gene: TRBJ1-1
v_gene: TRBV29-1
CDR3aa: CSVDPWPTRQENTEAFF
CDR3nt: TGCAGCGTCGACCCGTGGCCCACCCGACAGGAGAACACTGAAGCTTTCTTT

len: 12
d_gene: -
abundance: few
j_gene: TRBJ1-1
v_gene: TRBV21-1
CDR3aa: CASSSPNTEAFF
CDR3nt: TGTGCCAGCAGCAGTCCGAACACTGAAGCTTTCTTT

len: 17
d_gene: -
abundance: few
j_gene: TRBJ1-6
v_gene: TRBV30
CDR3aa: CAWSVQKGWQGNSPLHF
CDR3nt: TGTGCCTGGAGTGTACAGAAAGGCTGGCAGGGTAATTCACCCCTCCACTTT

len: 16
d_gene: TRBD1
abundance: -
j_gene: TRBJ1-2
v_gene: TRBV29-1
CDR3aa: CSVGIRDRQAVYGYTF
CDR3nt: TGCAGCGTTGGAATAAGGGACAGACAAGCTGTCTATGGCTACACCTTC

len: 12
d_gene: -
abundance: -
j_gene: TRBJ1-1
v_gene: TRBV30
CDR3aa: CAWSPGGLEAFF
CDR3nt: TGTGCCTGGAGTCCTGGTGGGCTTGAAGCTTTCTTT

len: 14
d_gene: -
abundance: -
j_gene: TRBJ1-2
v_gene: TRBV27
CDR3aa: CASSLSHQNYGYTF
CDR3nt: TGTGCCAGCAGTTTATCGCACCAGAACTATGGCTACACCTTC

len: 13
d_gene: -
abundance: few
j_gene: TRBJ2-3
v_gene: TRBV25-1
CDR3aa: CASRSGGTDTQYF
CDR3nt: TGTGCCAGCAGATCGGGCGGCACAGATACGCAGTATTTT

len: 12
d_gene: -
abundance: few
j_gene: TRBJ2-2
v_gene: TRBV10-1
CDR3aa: CASSDGTGELFF
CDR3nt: TGCGCCAGCAGTGATGGGACAGGGGAGCTGTTTTTT

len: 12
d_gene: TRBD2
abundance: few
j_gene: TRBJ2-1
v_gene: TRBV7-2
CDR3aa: CASSKLAGGQFF
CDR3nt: TGTGCCAGCAGCAAACTAGCGGGGGGGCAGTTCTTC

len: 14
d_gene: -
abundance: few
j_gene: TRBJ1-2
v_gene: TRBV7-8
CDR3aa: CASSLAGTPEGYTF
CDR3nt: TGTGCCAGCAGCTTGGCGGGGACCCCGGAGGGCTACACCTTC

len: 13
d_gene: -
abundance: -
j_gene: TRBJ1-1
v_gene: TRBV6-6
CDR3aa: CASSYGQNTEAFF
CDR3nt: TGTGCCAGCAGTTACGGGCAGAACACTGAAGCTTTCTTT

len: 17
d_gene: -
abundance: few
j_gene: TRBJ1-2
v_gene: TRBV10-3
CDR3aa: CAISESRLSEQDYGYTF
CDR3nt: TGTGCCATCAGTGAGTCGAGGTTGAGTGAGCAGGACTATGGCTACACCTTC

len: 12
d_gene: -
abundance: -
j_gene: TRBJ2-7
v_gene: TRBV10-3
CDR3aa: CAISRQSYEQYF
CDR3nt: TGTGCCATCAGCAGACAGAGCTACGAGCAGTACTTC

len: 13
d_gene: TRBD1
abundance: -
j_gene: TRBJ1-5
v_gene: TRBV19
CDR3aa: CATQDRGNQPQHF
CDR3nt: TGTGCCACCCAGGACAGGGGCAATCAGCCCCAGCATTTT

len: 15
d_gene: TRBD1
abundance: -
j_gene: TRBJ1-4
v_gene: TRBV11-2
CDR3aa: CASSLGQGPNEKLFF
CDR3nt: TGTGCCAGCAGCTTGGGACAGGGTCCGAATGAAAAACTGTTTTTT

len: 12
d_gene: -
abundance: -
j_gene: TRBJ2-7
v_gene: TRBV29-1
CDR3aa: CSVGRGSYEQYF
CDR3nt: TGCAGCGTTGGGAGGGGGTCCTACGAGCAGTACTTC

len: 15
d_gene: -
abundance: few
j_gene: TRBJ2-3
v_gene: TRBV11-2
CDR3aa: CASSLGRAGLHTQYF
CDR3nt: TGTGCCAGCAGCTTAGGTCGGGCAGGGCTACATACGCAGTATTTT

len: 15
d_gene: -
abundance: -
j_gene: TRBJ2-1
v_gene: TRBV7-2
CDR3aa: CASSQGTLSYNEQFF
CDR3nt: TGTGCCAGCAGCCAAGGGACACTCTCCTACAATGAGCAGTTCTTC

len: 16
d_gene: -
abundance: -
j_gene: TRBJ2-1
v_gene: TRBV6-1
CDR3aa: CASSEVKDHSYNEQFF
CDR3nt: TGTGCCAGCAGTGAAGTTAAAGATCACTCCTACAATGAGCAGTTCTTC

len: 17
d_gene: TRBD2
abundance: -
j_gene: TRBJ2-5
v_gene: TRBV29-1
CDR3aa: CSVERGASGGPQETQYF
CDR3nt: TGCAGCGTTGAACGAGGGGCTAGCGGGGGGCCTCAAGAGACCCAGTACTTC

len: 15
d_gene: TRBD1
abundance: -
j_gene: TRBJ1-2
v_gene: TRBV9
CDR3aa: CASSVGQGAKDGYTF
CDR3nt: TGTGCCAGCAGCGTAGGACAGGGGGCCAAAGATGGCTACACCTTC

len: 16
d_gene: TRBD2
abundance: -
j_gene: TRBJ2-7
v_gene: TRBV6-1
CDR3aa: CASSEAGGGAAYEQYF
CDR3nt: TGTGCCAGCAGTGAAGCAGGCGGGGGAGCCGCCTACGAGCAGTACTTC

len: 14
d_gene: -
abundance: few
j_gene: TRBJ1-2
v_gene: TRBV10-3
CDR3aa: CATTLAGVSDGYTF
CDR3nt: TGTGCCACTACACTAGCAGGGGTCTCCGACGGCTACACCTTC

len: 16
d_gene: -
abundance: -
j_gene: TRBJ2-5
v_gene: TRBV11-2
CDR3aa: CASSRRAVTYQETQYF
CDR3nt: TGTGCCAGCAGCCGGAGGGCAGTTACGTACCAAGAGACCCAGTACTTC

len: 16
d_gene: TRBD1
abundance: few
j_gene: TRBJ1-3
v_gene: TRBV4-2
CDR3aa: CASSPGQGGSGNTIYF
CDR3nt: TGTGCCAGCAGCCCGGGACAGGGAGGCTCTGGAAACACCATATATTTT

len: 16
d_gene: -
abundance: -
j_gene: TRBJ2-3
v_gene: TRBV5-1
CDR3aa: CASKESGAPPPDTQYF
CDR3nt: TGCGCCAGCAAGGAGTCGGGGGCTCCCCCGCCGGATACGCAGTATTTT

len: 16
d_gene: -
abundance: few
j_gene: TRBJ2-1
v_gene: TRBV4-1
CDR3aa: CASSLLTSKGNNEQFF
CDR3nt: TGCGCCAGCAGCCTGCTGACCTCAAAGGGGAACAATGAGCAGTTCTTC

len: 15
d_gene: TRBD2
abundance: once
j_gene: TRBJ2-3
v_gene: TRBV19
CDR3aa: CASTSGGAGTDTQYF
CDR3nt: TGTGCCAGTACTAGCGGGGGGGCCGGCACAGATACGCAGTATTTT

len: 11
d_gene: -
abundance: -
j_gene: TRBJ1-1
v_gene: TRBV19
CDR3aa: CASRQTTEAFF
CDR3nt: TGTGCCAGTAGGCAGACCACTGAAGCTTTCTTT

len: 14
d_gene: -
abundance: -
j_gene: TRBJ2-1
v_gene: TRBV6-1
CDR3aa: CASVLRGGENEQFF
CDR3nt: TGTGCCAGCGTCCTCAGGGGAGGGGAGAATGAGCAGTTCTTC

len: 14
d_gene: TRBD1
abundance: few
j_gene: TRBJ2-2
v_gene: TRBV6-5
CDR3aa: CASSDRGLSGELFF
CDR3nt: TGTGCCAGCAGCGACAGGGGGCTTAGCGGGGAGCTGTTTTTT

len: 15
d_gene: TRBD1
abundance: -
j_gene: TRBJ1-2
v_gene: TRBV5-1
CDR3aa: CASSPHGTGGQGYTF
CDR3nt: TGCGCCAGCAGCCCGCACGGGACAGGGGGGCAAGGCTACACCTTC

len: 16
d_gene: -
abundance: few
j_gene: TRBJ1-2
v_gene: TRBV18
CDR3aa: CASSPRGQLVAYGYTF
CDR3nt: TGTGCCAGCTCACCCAGAGGACAGCTTGTCGCCTATGGCTACACCTTC

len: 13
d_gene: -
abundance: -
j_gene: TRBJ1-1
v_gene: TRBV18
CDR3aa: CASSPPMGTEAFF
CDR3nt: TGTGCCAGCTCACCACCCATGGGGACTGAAGCTTTCTTT